This TCR beta chain originates from a study of T cell responses to AZD1222 COVID-19 vaccine. For the study at large: Recipients boosted at about 4 weeks or about 12 weeks are pooled. Findings of the study overall: Clonal diversity was possibly underestimated, and the donors were mostly white British, with more females. Among AZD1222 vaccinees, only five or six were seropositive at baseline. Dominant CD4 TCR responses targeted spike regions 160-218 and 743-854.

Libraries were prepared by immunoSEQ multiplex PCR; TCRdb keeps only in-frame clonotypes and omits some of them. This sample has about 120,000 clones, with under 95% found just once. As for this clone: No antigen is known for it.

Unmatched junction bases numbered 1, after V lost 3 bases and J lost 4 bases. Germline V gene lookup returns CDR1 LNHDA and CDR2 SQIVND (reference sequence). The CDR3 has 13 amino acids. The clonotype originates from an adult in good health. This specimen was peripheral blood, taken on day 0 of AZD1222 vaccination. V and J are TRBV19 and TRBJ1-2, with 8 bases identical to TRBD1. CDR3 protein: CASSMDRVYGYTF. CDR3 bases: TGTGCCAGTAGTATGGACAGGGTCTATGGCTACACCTTC.